This paragraph covers one T cell receptor beta chain sequence. Its cognate antigen is unknown. Trimming took off 6 bases at V and 0 bases at J, with 12 bases between the two ends. CDR1 and CDR2 (germline): MRHNA, SNTAGT. The CDR3 loop spans 15 amino acids. The data stem from a study of identifying expanded T cells in peripheral blood. Findings and caveats of the study: Approximately 1.1 clones differed between technical replicates, versus around 15 and 19 over time.

Data came from immunoSEQ multiplex PCR; TCRdb stores just in-frame clones and leaves some out. This table holds tens of thousands of clones, around four fifths found once. The material sequenced was blood. The chain is built from TRBV6-4 and TRBJ2-1; unclear D gene. The origin of this receptor is a person between 18 and 69 years old in good health. The CDR3 DNA follows: TGTGCCAGCAGGAAAGCCGAAAGCTCCTACAATGAGCAGTTCTTC. Translation gives CASRKAESSYNEQFF.